What follows describes a single TCR beta chain. This specimen comes from a study of OX40 agonist ivuxolimab in advanced cancers. Study-wide background: The study treated patients with ivuxolimab, an agonistic anti-OX40 (CD134) antibody. Cancers in dose escalation were hepatocellular, melanoma, renal cell and head and neck. The mean age was approximately 56 years, ranging from about 20 to 90, with approximately 85% of participants male.

This CDR3 is built from 15 residues. The germline gives CDR1 SGHNT, CDR2 YENEEA. J was trimmed by 0 bases and V by 5 bases; bases with no gene match: 4. TCRdb keeps only in-frame clones here, not all; method: immunoSEQ multiplex PCR. The sample holds over 45,000 clones, roughly 90% seen once. The clonotype comes from an adult with an advanced solid tumor such as melanoma, head and neck, liver or kidney cancer. This material consisted of CD4+ or CD8+ T cells sorted from blood, taken in a trial of the OX40 agonist ivuxolimab. This chain links TRBV11-3 with TRBJ2-1; 7 bases are a match to TRBD2. The CDR3 protein is CASSPGTTSYNEQFF. The DNA of the CDR3 is TGTGCCAGCAGCCCAGGGACTACCTCCTACAATGAGCAGTTCTTC.